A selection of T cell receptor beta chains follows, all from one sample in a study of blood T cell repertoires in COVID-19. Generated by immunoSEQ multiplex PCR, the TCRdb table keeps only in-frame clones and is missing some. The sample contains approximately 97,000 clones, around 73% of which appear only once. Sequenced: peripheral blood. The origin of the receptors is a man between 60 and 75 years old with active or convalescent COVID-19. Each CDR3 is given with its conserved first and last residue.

CASSSGGSRTDTQYF	TRBV5-1	TRBJ2-3	15
CASSVRSREADTQYF	TRBV9	TRBJ2-3	15
CASSSTSGRAGEQFF	TRBV10-2	TRBJ2-1	15
CASSPGQGDGTQYF	TRBV5-1	TRBJ2-5	14
CASSRQGGYEQYF	TRBV14	TRBJ2-7	13
CASSNRQIYNEQFF	TRBV19	TRBJ2-1	14
CASSSGFSGNTIYF	TRBV7-9	TRBJ1-3	14
CASSPPGHYQMNTEAFF	TRBV7-3	TRBJ1-1	17
CASRLPGTGNEQFF	TRBV5-1	TRBJ2-1	14
CASSISGLISYEQYF	TRBV19	TRBJ2-7	15
CASSLSLREKLFF	TRBV28	TRBJ1-4	13
CASSMSSGGTGYNEQFF	TRBV19	TRBJ2-1	17
CASTFRKTRQAYSNQPQHF	TRBV7-9	TRBJ1-5	19
CASSQVPSHRVNSPLHF	TRBV3-1/TRBV3-2	TRBJ1-6	17
CASSDIQGIGGYTF	TRBV18	TRBJ1-2	14
CASSPRDNEQFF	TRBV12-3/TRBV12-4	TRBJ2-1	12
CAWSLGQGGRSPLHF	TRBV30	TRBJ1-6	15
CASSLGQGGSPLHF	TRBV14	TRBJ1-6	14
CASSPVSGQGIYEQYF	TRBV28	TRBJ2-7	16
CASSLQGASNQPQHF	TRBV5-6	TRBJ1-5	15
CSVDPGQGASGELFF	TRBV29-1	TRBJ2-2	15
CATSTPGGNQPQHF	TRBV15	TRBJ1-5	14
CASSLTGPGNYGYTF	TRBV27	TRBJ1-2	15
CASSPQGLETQYF	TRBV18	TRBJ2-5	13
CATSRAGEYNEQFF	TRBV15	TRBJ2-1	14
CASRQQGGNTEAFF	TRBV28	TRBJ1-1	14
CASSQEVGRVHTDTQYF	TRBV3-1/TRBV3-2	TRBJ2-3	17
CASSPRGTSGANVLTF	TRBV7-3	TRBJ2-6	16
CSVALGTSGRVNEQYF	TRBV29-1	TRBJ2-7	16
CATSPRDSYNEQFF	TRBV6-6	TRBJ2-1	14
CASSLDRGNTGELFF	TRBV4-3	TRBJ2-2	15
CASRDTLNTEAFF	TRBV9	TRBJ1-1	13
CASSEEARIKTSPYNEQFF	TRBV6-1	TRBJ2-1	19
CASLKSSGGLYEQYF	TRBV6-6	TRBJ2-7	15
CASSLTWGGGTEAFF	TRBV27	TRBJ1-1	15
CASSARGRTEAFF	TRBV2	TRBJ1-1	13
CASSLGQTWETQYF	TRBV5-6	TRBJ2-5	14
CATSRDLGGGKETQYF	TRBV15	TRBJ2-5	16
CASSSPGQGETQYF	TRBV28	TRBJ2-5	14
CASRDSGGRTYNEQFF	TRBV28	TRBJ2-1	16
CAWSVSLGTGNQPQHF	TRBV30	TRBJ1-5	16
CASSLGQGYSNQPQHF	TRBV5-5	TRBJ1-5	16
CASSPTIPGNQPQHF	TRBV21-1	TRBJ1-5	15
CASSLSGMTYEQYF	TRBV27	TRBJ2-7	14
CASSGLIIAKNIQYF	TRBV25-1	TRBJ2-4	15
CASGRGVGENQYF	TRBV12-3/TRBV12-4	TRBJ2-5	13
CASSAGLGIYNEQFF	TRBV6-6	TRBJ2-1	15
CASSMYGNRWQGVGSNQPQHF	TRBV19	TRBJ1-5	21
CASSIETSGKMKFF	TRBV19	TRBJ2-1	14
CAISETEGHNEQFF	TRBV10-3	TRBJ2-1	14
CASSADRGFYYGYTF	TRBV2	TRBJ1-2	15
CASILRGYNEQFF	TRBV6-1	TRBJ2-1	13
CASSSGTSRNEQFF	TRBV28	TRBJ2-1	14